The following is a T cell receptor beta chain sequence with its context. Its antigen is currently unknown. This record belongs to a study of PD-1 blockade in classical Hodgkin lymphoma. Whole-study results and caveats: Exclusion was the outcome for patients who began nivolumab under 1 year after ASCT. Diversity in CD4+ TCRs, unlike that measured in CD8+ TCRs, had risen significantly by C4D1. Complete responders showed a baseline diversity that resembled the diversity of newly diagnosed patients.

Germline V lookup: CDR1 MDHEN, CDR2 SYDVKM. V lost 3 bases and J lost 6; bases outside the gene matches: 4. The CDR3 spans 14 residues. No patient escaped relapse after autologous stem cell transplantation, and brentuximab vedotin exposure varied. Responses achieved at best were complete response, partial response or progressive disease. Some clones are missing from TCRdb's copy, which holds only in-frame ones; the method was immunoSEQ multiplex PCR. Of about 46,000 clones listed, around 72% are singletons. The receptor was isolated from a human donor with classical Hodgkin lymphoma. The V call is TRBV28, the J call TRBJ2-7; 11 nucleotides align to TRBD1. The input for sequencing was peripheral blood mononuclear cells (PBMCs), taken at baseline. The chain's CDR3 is CASSLGQGGAEQYF. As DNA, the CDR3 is TGTGCCAGCAGTTTGGGACAGGGGGGGGCCGAGCAGTACTTC.